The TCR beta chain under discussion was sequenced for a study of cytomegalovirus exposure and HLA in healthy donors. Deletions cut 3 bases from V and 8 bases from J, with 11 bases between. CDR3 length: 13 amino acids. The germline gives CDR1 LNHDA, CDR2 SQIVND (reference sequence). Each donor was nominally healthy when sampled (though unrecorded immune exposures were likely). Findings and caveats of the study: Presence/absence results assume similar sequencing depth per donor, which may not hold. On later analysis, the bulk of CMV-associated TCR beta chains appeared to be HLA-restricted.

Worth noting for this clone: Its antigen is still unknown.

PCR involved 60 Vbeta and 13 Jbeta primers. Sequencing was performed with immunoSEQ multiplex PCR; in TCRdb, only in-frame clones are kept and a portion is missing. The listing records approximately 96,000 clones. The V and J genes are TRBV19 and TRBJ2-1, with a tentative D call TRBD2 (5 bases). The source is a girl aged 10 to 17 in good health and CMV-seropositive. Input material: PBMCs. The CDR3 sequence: CASSMFSGDEQFF. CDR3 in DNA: TGTGCCAGTAGTATGTTCTCCGGGGATGAGCAGTTCTTC.